Shown below are 9 T cell receptor beta chains from a single sample sequenced in a study of T cell repertoires in cytomegalovirus infection. Each CDR3 protein gets one entry after TCRdb re-called the reads with MiXCR. The data contain about 260,000 distinct CDR3 sequences, 9.1% of them singletons. Input material: PBMCs. These receptor sequences come from a human donor in good health (CMV status not recorded). Some clones in this sample may be carry-over from other donors' samples.

The genes are TRBV6-2 or TRBV6-3 and TRBJ2-2, with D possibly being TRBD1 (5 bases). The CDR3 has 12 amino acids. Between the trimmed V and J ends, which lost 6 bases and 4 bases, there was a span of 6 bases. Germline V gene sequence: CDR1 MNHEY, CDR2 SVGEGT. The CDR3 DNA sequence: TGTGCCAGCAGAAGGGGCACCGGGGAGCTGTTTTTT. Encoded protein: CASRRGTGELFF.

In its sample, this clonotype was seen a few times. This chain uses TRBV30 with TRBJ1-6, with 10 bases lining up with TRBD1. The CDR3 runs 15 residues. The junction had 8 bases not matched to a gene; V was cut back by 3 bases and J by 9 bases. Germline V gene data show CDR1 as GTSNPN and CDR2 as SVGIG (reference sequence). The CDR3 is CAWSLPTGGGSPLHF. The DNA for the CDR3 is TGTGCCTGGAGCCTTCCGACAGGGGGCGGTTCACCCCTCCACTTT.

This clonotype was observed at least ten times. The V gene is TRBV7-2, the J gene TRBJ2-3; D might be TRBD1 or TRBD2, each matching 6 bases. Trimming took off 4 bases at V and 6 bases at J, with 14 bases between the two ends. Per germline, CDR1 SGHTA and CDR2 FQGNSA. This CDR3 comprises 14 residues. CDR3 bases: TGTGCCAGCAGCTCAGGAGACGGGGGCGATACGCAGTATTTT. Amino acid sequence: CASSSGDGGDTQYF. Full variable domain (outside the CDR3, taken from reference TRBV7-2 and TRBJ2-3): GAGVSQSPSNKVTEKGKDVELRCDPISGHTALYWYRQSLGQGLEFLIYFQGNSAPDKSGLPSDRFSAERTGGSVSTLTIQRTQQEDSAVYLCASSSGDGGDTQYFGPGTRLTVL.

This clonotype was recorded a few times. This chain links TRBV6-2 or TRBV6-3 with TRBJ2-2, with 12 positions matching TRBD2. V was pared by 0 bases and J by 6 bases, with 8 bases of the junction left unmatched. The CDR3 covers 18 residues. Per germline, CDR1 MNHEY and CDR2 SVGEGT. Written as DNA, the CDR3 is TGTGCCAGCAGTTACTCCCGGCTAGCGGGAGGGATGGCCGGGGAGCTGTTTTTT. It translates to CASSYSRLAGGMAGELFF.

This clonotype was recorded many times. The rearrangement joins TRBV20-1 to TRBJ2-1, with D possibly TRBD1 on 5 matching bases. The CDR3 spans 10 residues. The V and J ends lost 3 bases and 10 bases respectively, with 7 bases between them. The germline V gene encodes CDR1 DFQATT and CDR2 SNEGSKA (reference sequence). Here the CDR3 reads CSASQGEQFF. The CDR3 DNA is TGCAGTGCTAGCCAGGGAGAGCAGTTCTTC.

This clonotype was seen many times. V and J are TRBV23-1 and TRBJ2-4; D is perhaps TRBD1 (6 bases). TRBV23-1 is placed among ORFs of uncertain function. Between the trimmed V and J ends, which lost 5 bases and 0 bases, there was a span of 17 bases. CDR3 length: 17 residues. Here the CDR3 DNA reads TGCGCCAGCAGTTTGAACGCAGGGGAACTAGCCAAAAACATTCAGTACTTC. Its translation: CASSLNAGELAKNIQYF.

This clonotype was seen many times. The rearrangement joins TRBV7-2 to TRBJ1-5; D gene uncertain. From germline, CDR1 is SGHTA and CDR2 FQGNSA. CDR3 length: 12 amino acids. V was shortened by 1 base and J by 11 bases, with 9 bases between the two germline ends. Here the CDR3 DNA reads TGTGCCAGCAGCTTAGTCGGTGGAACCCAGCATTTT. Translation gives CASSLVGGTQHF.

This clonotype showed up many times. CDR3: CASSPGLGRNIQYF. The CDR3 DNA reads as TGTGCCAGCAGCCCCGGACTAGGGAGGAACATTCAGTACTTC. The rearrangement uses TRBV11-3 and TRBJ2-4; TRBD2 aligns across 7 bases. The CDR3 contains 14 residues. Germline-derived CDR1 and CDR2 are SGHNT and YENEEA. V shed 5 bases, J shed 7 bases, and the junction held 8 bases outside the gene matches.

This clonotype appeared many times. This rearrangement joins TRBV7-2 to TRBJ1-1; no definite D call. The germline V gene has CDR1 SGHTA and CDR2 FQGNSA. The CDR3 is 17 amino acids. Trimming removed 5 bases at V and 4 bases at J, with 23 bases between. CDR3 DNA: TGTGCCAGCAGCAAACCATCCCATGGACGGCGACTCACTGAAGCTTTCTTT. Encoded protein: CASSKPSHGRRLTEAFF.